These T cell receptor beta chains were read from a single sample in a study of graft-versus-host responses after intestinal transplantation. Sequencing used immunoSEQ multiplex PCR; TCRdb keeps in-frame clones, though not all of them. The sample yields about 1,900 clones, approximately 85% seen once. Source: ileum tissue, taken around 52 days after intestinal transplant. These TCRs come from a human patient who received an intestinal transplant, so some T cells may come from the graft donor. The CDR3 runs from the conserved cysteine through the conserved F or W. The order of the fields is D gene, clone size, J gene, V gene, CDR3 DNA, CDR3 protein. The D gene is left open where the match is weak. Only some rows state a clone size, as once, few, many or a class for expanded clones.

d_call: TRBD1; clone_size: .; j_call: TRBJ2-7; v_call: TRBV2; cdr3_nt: TGTGCCAGCAGTGTAAGTCTTGAGGGGGCAGAGGCCTACGAGCAGTACTTC; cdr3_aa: CASSVSLEGAEAYEQYF
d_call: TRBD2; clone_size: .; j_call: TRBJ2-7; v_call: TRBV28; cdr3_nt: TGTGCCAGCAGTCCCCACCGGACTAGCTCCCTGAACTCCTACGAGCAGTACTTC; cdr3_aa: CASSPHRTSSLNSYEQYF
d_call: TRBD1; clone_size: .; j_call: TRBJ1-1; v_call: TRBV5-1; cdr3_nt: TGCGCCAGCAGCGACAGGGGCACTGAAGCTTTCTTT; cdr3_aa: CASSDRGTEAFF
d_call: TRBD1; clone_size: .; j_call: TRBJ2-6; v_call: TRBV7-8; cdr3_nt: TGTGCCAGCAGCGCAACCAGACAGGGTGAGGCCAACGTCCTGACTTTC; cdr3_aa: CASSATRQGEANVLTF
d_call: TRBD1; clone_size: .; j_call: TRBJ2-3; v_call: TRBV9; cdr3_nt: TGTGCCAGCAGCGTGTATGCGACAGGGGCGTCAGATACGCAGTATTTT; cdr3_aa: CASSVYATGASDTQYF
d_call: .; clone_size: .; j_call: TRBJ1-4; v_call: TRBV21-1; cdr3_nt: TGTGCCAGCAGAGAGGGGGCAACTAATGAAAAACTGTTTTTT; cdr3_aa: CASREGATNEKLFF
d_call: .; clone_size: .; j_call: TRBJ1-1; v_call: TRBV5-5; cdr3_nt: TGTGCCAGCAGCCCCACGATTTCTGAAGCTTTCTTT; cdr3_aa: CASSPTISEAFF
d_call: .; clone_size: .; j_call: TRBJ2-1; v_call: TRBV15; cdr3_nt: TGTGCCACCAGCTATCAGTACCCAACCATCTACAATGAGCAGTTCTTC; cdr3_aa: CATSYQYPTIYNEQFF
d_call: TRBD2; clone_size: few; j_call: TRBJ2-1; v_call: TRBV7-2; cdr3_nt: TGTGCCAGCAGTTTCAGCGGGGGGGTATCGTTCTTC; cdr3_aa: CASSFSGGVSFF
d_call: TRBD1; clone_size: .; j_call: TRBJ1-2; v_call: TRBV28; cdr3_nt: TGTGCCACCCAATTCGGGACAGGGGCCGACTATGGCTACACCTTC; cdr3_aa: CATQFGTGADYGYTF
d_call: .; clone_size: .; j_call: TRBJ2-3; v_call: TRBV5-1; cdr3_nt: TGCGCCAGCAGCTTGGCCGGGTTTCCCGACGGCACCACAGATACGCAGTATTTT; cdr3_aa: CASSLAGFPDGTTDTQYF
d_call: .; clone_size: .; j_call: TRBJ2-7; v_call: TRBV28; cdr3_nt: TGTGCCACGGGGTCACAGCACGTCACAGGGCAGTACTTC; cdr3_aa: CATGSQHVTGQYF
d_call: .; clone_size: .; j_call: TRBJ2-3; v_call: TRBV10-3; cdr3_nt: TGTGCCATCAGCAGCTCTAGTGGCAGAGGAGATACGCAGTATTTT; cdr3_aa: CAISSSSGRGDTQYF
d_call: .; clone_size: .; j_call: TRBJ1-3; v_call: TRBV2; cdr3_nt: TGTGCCAGCAGTGTTTCCCTAACGTCGGACTCTGGAAACACCATATATTTT; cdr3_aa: CASSVSLTSDSGNTIYF
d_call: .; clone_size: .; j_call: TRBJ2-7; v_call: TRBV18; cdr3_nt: TGTGCCAGCTCACCCCCGGGACTCGGCGCCTACGAGCAGTACTTC; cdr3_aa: CASSPPGLGAYEQYF
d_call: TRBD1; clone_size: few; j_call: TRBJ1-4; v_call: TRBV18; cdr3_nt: TGTGCCAGCTCACCCACGGGACAGAGTAATGAAAAACTGTTTTTT; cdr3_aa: CASSPTGQSNEKLFF
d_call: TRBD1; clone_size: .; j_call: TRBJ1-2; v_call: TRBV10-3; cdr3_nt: TGTGCCATCAGGGCAGATCCGGGACAGGGGCCTTATGGCTACACCTTC; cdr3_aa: CAIRADPGQGPYGYTF
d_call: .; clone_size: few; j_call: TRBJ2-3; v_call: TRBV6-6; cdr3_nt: TGTGCCAGCAAGCCTGTAGGGTCGAGGGATACGCAGTATTTT; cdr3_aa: CASKPVGSRDTQYF
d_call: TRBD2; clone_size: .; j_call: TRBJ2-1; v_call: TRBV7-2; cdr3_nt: TGTGCCAGCAGCTTAGATTTCCTAGCGGGGCCCTACAATGAGCAGTTCTTC; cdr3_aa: CASSLDFLAGPYNEQFF
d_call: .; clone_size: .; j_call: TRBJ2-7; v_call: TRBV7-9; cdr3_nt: TGTGCCAGCGGTACCTCCTACGAGCAGTACTTC; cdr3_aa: CASGTSYEQYF
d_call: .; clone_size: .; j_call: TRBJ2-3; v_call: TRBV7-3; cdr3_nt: TGTGCCAGCAGCTGGGGCACAGATACGCAGTATTTT; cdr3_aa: CASSWGTDTQYF
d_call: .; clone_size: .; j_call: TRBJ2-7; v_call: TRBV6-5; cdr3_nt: TGTGCCAGCAGCCCCGGATGGGGAGCCTACGAGCAGTACTTC; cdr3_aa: CASSPGWGAYEQYF
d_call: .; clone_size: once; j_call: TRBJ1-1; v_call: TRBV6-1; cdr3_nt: TGTGCCAGCAGTGAGGACCGTGAAGCTTTCTTT; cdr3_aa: CASSEDREAFF
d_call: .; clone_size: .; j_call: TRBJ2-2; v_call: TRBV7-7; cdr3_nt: TGTGCCAGCAGCTCCACCAATGCCGGGGAGCTGTTTTTT; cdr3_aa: CASSSTNAGELFF
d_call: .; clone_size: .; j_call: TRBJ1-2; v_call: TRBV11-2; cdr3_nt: TGTGCCAGCGGAGGCGGGGGTCGTGGCTACACCTTC; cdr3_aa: CASGGGGRGYTF
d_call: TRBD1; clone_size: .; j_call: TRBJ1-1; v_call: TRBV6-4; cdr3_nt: TGTGCCAGCAGAGACACAGGGGACACTGAAGCTTTCTTT; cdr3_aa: CASRDTGDTEAFF
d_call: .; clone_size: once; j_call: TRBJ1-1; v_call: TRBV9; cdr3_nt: TGTGCCAGCACGCAGGGACCGAACACTGAAGCTTTCTTT; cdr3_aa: CASTQGPNTEAFF
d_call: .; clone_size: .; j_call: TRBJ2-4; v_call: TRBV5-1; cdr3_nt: TGCGCCAGCAGCTTGGCCGGGCTTCTAGCCAAAAACATTCAGTACTTC; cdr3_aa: CASSLAGLLAKNIQYF
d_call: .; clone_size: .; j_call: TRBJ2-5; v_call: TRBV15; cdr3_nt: TGTGCCACCAGCACCTTTGACCGCCAAGAGACCCAGTACTTC; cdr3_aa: CATSTFDRQETQYF
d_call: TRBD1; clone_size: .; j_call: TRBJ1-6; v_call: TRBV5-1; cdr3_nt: TGCGCCAGCAGGCGAGACAGGGGGCGGTCACCCCTCCACTTT; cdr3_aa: CASRRDRGRSPLHF
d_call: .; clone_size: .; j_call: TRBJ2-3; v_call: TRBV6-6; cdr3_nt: TGTGCCAGCGGAATTCATCCGGACACAGATACGCAGTATTTT; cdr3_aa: CASGIHPDTDTQYF
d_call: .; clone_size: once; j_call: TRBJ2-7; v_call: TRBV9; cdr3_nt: TGTGCCAGCAGCAAGGAGCTGTATGGCCGCGAGCAGTACTTC; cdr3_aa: CASSKELYGREQYF
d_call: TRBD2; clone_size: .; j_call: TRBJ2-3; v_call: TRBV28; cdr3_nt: TGTGCCAGCAGTCCAGAGCGGGGGATCACAGATACGCAGTATTTT; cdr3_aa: CASSPERGITDTQYF
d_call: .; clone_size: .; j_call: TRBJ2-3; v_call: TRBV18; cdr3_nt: TGTGCCAGCTCACCTCCAGGGAGAGATACGCAGTATTTT; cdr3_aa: CASSPPGRDTQYF
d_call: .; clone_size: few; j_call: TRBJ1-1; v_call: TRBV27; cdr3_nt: TGTGCCAGCAGTATCGGGGGGGGCACTGAAGCTTTCTTT; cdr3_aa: CASSIGGGTEAFF
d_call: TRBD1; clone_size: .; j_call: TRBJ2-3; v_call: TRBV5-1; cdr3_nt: TGCGCCAGCAGCCCGGACAGGGGGGCTAGCACAGATACGCAGTATTTT; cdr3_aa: CASSPDRGASTDTQYF
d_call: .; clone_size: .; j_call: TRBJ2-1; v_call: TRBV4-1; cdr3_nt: TGCGCCAGCAGCCCAGGGGTCTTGAATGAGCAGTTCTTC; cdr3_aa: CASSPGVLNEQFF